The source of this T cell receptor (beta chain) is a study of OX40 agonist ivuxolimab in advanced cancers. Clones were sequenced by immunoSEQ multiplex PCR, and TCRdb holds only the in-frame ones, with some missing. The sample has tens of thousands of clones; around nine tenths are singletons. The CDR3 has 10 residues. The clonotype was recovered from an adult with an advanced solid tumor such as melanoma, head and neck, liver or kidney cancer. V and J are TRBV21-1 and TRBJ2-5. TRBV21-1 is assigned pseudogene status. The material was CD4+ or CD8+ T cells sorted from blood, obtained in a trial of the OX40 agonist ivuxolimab. The CDR3 loop reads CANLSSGRHF. CDR3 coding DNA: TGTGCCAACCTTTCATCGGGACGCCACTTC.